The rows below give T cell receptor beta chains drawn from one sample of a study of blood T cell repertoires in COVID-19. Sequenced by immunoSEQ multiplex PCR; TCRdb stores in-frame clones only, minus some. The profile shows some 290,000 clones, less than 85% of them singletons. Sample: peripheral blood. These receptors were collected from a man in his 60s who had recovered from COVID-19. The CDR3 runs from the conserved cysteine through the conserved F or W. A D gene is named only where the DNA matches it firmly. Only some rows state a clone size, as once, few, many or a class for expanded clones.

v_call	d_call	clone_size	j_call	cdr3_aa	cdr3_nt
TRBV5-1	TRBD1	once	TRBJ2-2	CASSAGQGPGELFF	TGCGCCAGCAGCGCGGGACAGGGACCCGGGGAGCTGTTTTTT
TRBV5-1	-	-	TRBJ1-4	CASSETGYATNEKLFF	TGCGCCAGCAGCGAGACAGGCTATGCAACTAATGAAAAACTGTTTTTT
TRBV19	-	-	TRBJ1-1	CASSIEQGRRNTEAFF	TGTGCCAGTAGTATAGAACAGGGAAGGCGGAACACTGAAGCTTTCTTT
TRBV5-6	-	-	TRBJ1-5	CASSSDGDNQPQHF	TGTGCCAGCAGCTCAGACGGAGATAATCAGCCCCAGCATTTT
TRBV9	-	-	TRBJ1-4	CASSPPQGVEKLFF	TGTGCCAGCAGCCCCCCCCAGGGTGTGGAAAAACTGTTTTTT
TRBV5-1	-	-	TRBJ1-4	CASSLNVGANEKLFF	TGCGCCAGCAGCCTGAATGTTGGAGCTAATGAAAAACTGTTTTTT
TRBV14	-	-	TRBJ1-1	CASSQLRNTEAFF	TGTGCCAGCAGCCAACTCAGGAACACTGAAGCTTTCTTT
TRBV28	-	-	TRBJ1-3	CASNSGGAGNTIYF	TGTGCCAGCAATTCGGGAGGGGCTGGAAACACCATATATTTT
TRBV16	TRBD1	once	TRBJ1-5	CASSHHGTGNQPQHF	TGTGCCAGCAGCCACCACGGGACAGGGAATCAGCCCCAGCATTTT
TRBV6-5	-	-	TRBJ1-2	CASSYNPRGLLGGYTF	TGTGCCAGCAGTTACAACCCCAGGGGCTTACTTGGTGGCTACACCTTC
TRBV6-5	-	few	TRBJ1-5	CASQRGGGNQPQHF	TGTGCCAGCCAAAGAGGCGGCGGCAATCAGCCCCAGCATTTT
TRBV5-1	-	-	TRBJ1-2	CASSSLGLGSDGYTF	TGCGCCAGCAGTTCCCTGGGATTAGGGAGCGACGGCTACACCTTC
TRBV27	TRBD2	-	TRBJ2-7	CASTVGGRDYEQYF	TGTGCCAGCACCGTAGGAGGGAGGGACTACGAGCAGTACTTC
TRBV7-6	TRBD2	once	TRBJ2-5	CASSLDPGAGGTQYF	TGTGCCAGCAGCTTAGACCCGGGGGCGGGAGGGACCCAGTACTTC
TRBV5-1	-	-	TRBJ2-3	CASSLWGGRRGADTQYF	TGCGCCAGCAGCTTATGGGGAGGACGGAGGGGTGCAGATACGCAGTATTTT
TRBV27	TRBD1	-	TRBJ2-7	CATQRRGQGAFNEQYF	TGTGCCACCCAACGTCGGGGACAGGGGGCTTTTAACGAGCAGTACTTC
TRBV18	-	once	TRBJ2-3	CASSQDYSDTQYF	TGTGCCAGCTCACAGGACTACTCAGATACGCAGTATTTT
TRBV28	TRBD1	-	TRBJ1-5	CASSLRTGAFSNQPQHF	TGTGCCAGCAGTTTGAGGACAGGGGCTTTTAGCAATCAGCCCCAGCATTTT
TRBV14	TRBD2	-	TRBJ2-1	CASSHFAGGYNEQFF	TGTGCCAGCAGCCACTTTGCGGGAGGGTACAATGAGCAGTTCTTC
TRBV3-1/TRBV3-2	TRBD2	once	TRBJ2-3	CASSQRGRAGGRTDTQYF	TGTGCCAGCAGCCAGAGAGGTCGAGCGGGAGGTCGCACAGATACGCAGTATTTT
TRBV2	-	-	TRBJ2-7	CASSRRGFTSEQYF	TGTGCCAGCAGCCGCCGAGGATTCACAAGCGAGCAGTACTTC
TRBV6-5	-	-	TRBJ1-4	CASSYSGATNEKLFF	TGTGCCAGCAGTTACTCCGGAGCAACTAATGAAAAACTGTTTTTT
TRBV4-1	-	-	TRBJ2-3	CASSPGGGWGTDTQYF	TGCGCCAGCAGCCCAGGAGGGGGCTGGGGCACAGATACGCAGTATTTT
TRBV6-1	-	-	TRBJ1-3	CASSEAGGWPTSGNTIYF	TGTGCCAGCAGTGAAGCGGGAGGGTGGCCGACCTCTGGAAACACCATATATTTT
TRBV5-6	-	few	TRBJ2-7	CASSLAGGTAYEQYF	TGTGCCAGCAGCTTGGCGGGGGGCACCGCCTACGAGCAGTACTTC
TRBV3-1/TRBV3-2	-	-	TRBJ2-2	CASSQDPGAGELFF	TGTGCCAGCAGCCAAGATCCCGGGGCCGGGGAGCTGTTTTTT
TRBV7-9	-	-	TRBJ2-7	CASSLVGASYEQYF	TGTGCCAGCAGCTTAGTGGGGGCCTCCTACGAGCAGTACTTC
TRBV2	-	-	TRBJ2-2	CASSAQGSAGELFF	TGTGCCAGCAGCGCGCAGGGGTCGGCCGGGGAGCTGTTTTTT
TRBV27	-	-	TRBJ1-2	CASSLSTGYGYTF	TGTGCCAGCAGTTTATCCACCGGTTATGGCTACACCTTC
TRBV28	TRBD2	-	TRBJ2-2	CASSLWYVSELAGVTGELFF	TGTGCCAGCAGTTTATGGTATGTCTCGGAACTAGCGGGAGTAACCGGGGAGCTGTTTTTT
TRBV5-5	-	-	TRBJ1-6	CASSLGYRDSSYNSPLHF	TGTGCCAGCAGCTTGGGCTACAGGGATAGCTCCTATAATTCACCCCTCCACTTT
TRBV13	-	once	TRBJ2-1	CASSPTKAGSYNEQFF	TGTGCCAGCAGCCCAACCAAAGCGGGCTCCTACAATGAGCAGTTCTTC
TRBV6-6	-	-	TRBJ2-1	CATVYTGYNEQFF	TGTGCCACCGTCTATACGGGGTACAATGAGCAGTTCTTC
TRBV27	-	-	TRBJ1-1	CASSPTRRTEAFF	TGTGCCAGCAGCCCGACAAGGAGGACTGAAGCTTTCTTT
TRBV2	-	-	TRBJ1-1	CASSERVEAFF	TGTGCCAGCAGTGAACGGGTAGAAGCTTTCTTT
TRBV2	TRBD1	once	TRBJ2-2	CASTPDRGELFF	TGTGCCAGCACTCCGGACAGGGGGGAGCTGTTTTTT
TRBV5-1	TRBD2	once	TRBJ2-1	CASSPQTSGRVGSYNEQFF	TGCGCCAGCAGCCCCCAGACTAGCGGGAGGGTGGGTTCCTACAATGAGCAGTTCTTC
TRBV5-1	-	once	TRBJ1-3	CASRNTPADSGNTIYF	TGCGCCAGCAGAAATACACCCGCAGACTCTGGAAACACCATATATTTT
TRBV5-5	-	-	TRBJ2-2	CASSLSAGELFF	TGTGCCAGCAGCTTGTCCGCCGGGGAGCTGTTTTTT
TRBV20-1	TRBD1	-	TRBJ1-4	CSTTGDEKLFF	TGCAGTACTACAGGGGATGAAAAACTGTTTTTT
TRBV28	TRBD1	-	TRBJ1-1	CASSPQGGNTEAFF	TGTGCCAGCAGTCCGCAGGGGGGGAACACTGAAGCTTTCTTT
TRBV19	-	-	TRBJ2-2	CASSSPGQNTGELFF	TGTGCCAGTAGTAGCCCGGGACAGAACACCGGGGAGCTGTTTTTT
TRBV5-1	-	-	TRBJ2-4	CASSFRLPAKNIQYF	TGCGCCAGCAGCTTCCGTCTACCGGCCAAAAACATTCAGTACTTC
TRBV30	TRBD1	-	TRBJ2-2	CAWAEGAGAGELFF	TGTGCCTGGGCTGAGGGGGCCGGCGCCGGGGAGCTGTTTTTT
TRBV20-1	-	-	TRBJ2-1	CSASRTAYNEQFF	TGCAGTGCTAGTCGGACAGCGTACAATGAGCAGTTCTTC
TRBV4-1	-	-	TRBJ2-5	CASSQEGVRQETQYF	TGCGCCAGCAGCCAAGAAGGAGTCCGGCAAGAGACCCAGTACTTC
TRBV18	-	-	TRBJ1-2	CASSPSGRYGYTF	TGTGCCAGCTCACCTTCAGGGAGGTATGGCTACACCTTC
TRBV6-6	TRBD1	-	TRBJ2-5	CASVRDRGETQYF	TGTGCCAGCGTCCGGGACAGGGGGGAGACCCAGTACTTC